This is a list of T cell receptor beta chains from one sample in a study of CD8 T cells in Susac syndrome. TCRdb used MiXCR to reprocess the immunoSEQ multiplex PCR reads, holding one entry per CDR3 protein. Among about 160,000 distinct CDR3 sequences, roughly 94% were seen once, and the ten largest hold approximately 0.075%. Source material: CD4+ T cells from PBMCs. Source of these receptors: a human donor in good health. The CDR3 runs from the conserved cysteine through the conserved F or W. D genes are given only for firm matches. Clone size is shown for a subset of rows, as once, few, many or a class of expanded clone.

J gene: TRBJ1-5; D gene: TRBD1; clone size: .; V gene: TRBV2; CDR3 protein: CASSEETGGGQPQHF; CDR3 DNA: TGTGCCAGCAGTGAGGAGACAGGGGGCGGTCAGCCCCAGCATTTT
J gene: TRBJ2-7; D gene: TRBD1; clone size: .; V gene: TRBV5-4; CDR3 protein: CASSLEQGPSYEQYF; CDR3 DNA: TGTGCCAGCAGCTTGGAACAGGGGCCCTCCTACGAGCAGTACTTC
J gene: TRBJ1-3; D gene: TRBD1; clone size: .; V gene: TRBV28; CDR3 protein: CASSLTGAYGNTIYF; CDR3 DNA: TGTGCCAGCAGCCTGACAGGGGCGTATGGAAACACCATATATTTT
J gene: TRBJ2-3; D gene: TRBD2; clone size: .; V gene: TRBV7-8; CDR3 protein: CASSSLTSGGSTDTQYF; CDR3 DNA: TGTGCCAGCAGCTCCCTGACTAGCGGGGGAAGCACAGATACGCAGTATTTT
J gene: TRBJ1-5; D gene: .; clone size: .; V gene: TRBV18; CDR3 protein: CASSPQGTRNQPQHF; CDR3 DNA: TGTGCCAGCTCACCCCAGGGAACGAGAAATCAGCCCCAGCATTTT
J gene: TRBJ2-2; D gene: .; clone size: .; V gene: TRBV12-3/TRBV12-4; CDR3 protein: CASRGGQTGELFF; CDR3 DNA: TGTGCCAGCAGGGGGGGACAGACCGGGGAGCTGTTTTTT
J gene: TRBJ2-4; D gene: .; clone size: .; V gene: TRBV3-1; CDR3 protein: CASSQDTGRDIQYF; CDR3 DNA: TGTGCCAGCAGCCAAGATACAGGGAGGGACATTCAGTACTTC
J gene: TRBJ1-1; D gene: .; clone size: .; V gene: TRBV19; CDR3 protein: CASHPDRAGEAFF; CDR3 DNA: TGTGCCAGTCATCCGGACCGCGCAGGAGAAGCTTTCTTT
J gene: TRBJ1-1; D gene: .; clone size: .; V gene: TRBV14; CDR3 protein: CASSQVVISTEAFF; CDR3 DNA: TGTGCCAGCAGCCAAGTCGTAATATCCACTGAAGCTTTCTTT
J gene: TRBJ2-3; D gene: .; clone size: .; V gene: TRBV6-2/TRBV6-3; CDR3 protein: CASSSWNTDTQYF; CDR3 DNA: TGTGCCAGCAGCTCATGGAACACAGATACGCAGTATTTT
J gene: TRBJ2-5; D gene: TRBD1; clone size: once; V gene: TRBV6-1; CDR3 protein: CASRRTGTGGGETQYF; CDR3 DNA: TGTGCCAGCAGAAGGACCGGGACAGGGGGCGGCGAGACCCAGTACTTC
J gene: TRBJ1-1; D gene: .; clone size: .; V gene: TRBV4-3; CDR3 protein: CASSQDKSYVTEAFF; CDR3 DNA: TGCGCCAGCAGCCAGGACAAGAGTTATGTCACTGAAGCTTTCTTT
J gene: TRBJ2-7; D gene: .; clone size: .; V gene: TRBV20-1; CDR3 protein: CSASSARVGYEQYF; CDR3 DNA: TGCAGTGCTAGCTCGGCCAGGGTAGGCTATGAGCAGTACTTC
J gene: TRBJ2-7; D gene: .; clone size: .; V gene: TRBV23-1; CDR3 protein: CASSHGVDEQYF; CDR3 DNA: TGCGCCAGCAGTCACGGGGTTGACGAGCAGTACTTC
J gene: TRBJ2-3; D gene: .; clone size: .; V gene: TRBV20-1; CDR3 protein: CSARVSGTDTQYF; CDR3 DNA: TGCAGTGCTAGAGTTTCAGGCACAGATACGCAGTATTTT
J gene: TRBJ2-2; D gene: .; clone size: .; V gene: TRBV25-1; CDR3 protein: CASSPPGWDTGELFF; CDR3 DNA: TGTGCCAGCAGCCCTCCAGGGTGGGACACCGGGGAGCTGTTTTTT
J gene: TRBJ2-3; D gene: .; clone size: .; V gene: TRBV18; CDR3 protein: CASSQTGAGDTQYF; CDR3 DNA: TGTGCCAGCTCACAGACTGGGGCCGGAGATACGCAGTATTTT
J gene: TRBJ1-4; D gene: .; clone size: once; V gene: TRBV7-9; CDR3 protein: CASTGARLGEKLFF; CDR3 DNA: TGTGCCAGCACCGGGGCGAGGCTCGGTGAAAAACTGTTTTTT
J gene: TRBJ2-6; D gene: .; clone size: .; V gene: TRBV6-5; CDR3 protein: CASSYSGRFSGANVLTF; CDR3 DNA: TGTGCCAGCAGTTACTCAGGCAGGTTCTCTGGGGCCAACGTCCTGACTTTC
J gene: TRBJ2-1; D gene: .; clone size: .; V gene: TRBV14; CDR3 protein: CASSQGIWDNEQFF; CDR3 DNA: TGTGCCAGCAGCCAAGGGATATGGGATAATGAGCAGTTCTTC
J gene: TRBJ1-1; D gene: .; clone size: few; V gene: TRBV27; CDR3 protein: CASARGSMNTEAFF; CDR3 DNA: TGTGCCAGCGCGAGGGGCAGTATGAACACTGAAGCTTTCTTT
J gene: TRBJ1-5; D gene: .; clone size: .; V gene: TRBV6-5; CDR3 protein: CASSYGRGNQPQHF; CDR3 DNA: TGTGCCAGCAGTTACGGTCGGGGGAACCAGCCCCAGCATTTT
J gene: TRBJ2-3; D gene: .; clone size: .; V gene: TRBV20-1; CDR3 protein: CSATLSPGSTDTQYF; CDR3 DNA: TGCAGTGCTACCCTCTCCCCCGGGAGCACAGATACGCAGTATTTT
J gene: TRBJ2-2; D gene: .; clone size: .; V gene: TRBV2; CDR3 protein: CASSDIRGGELFF; CDR3 DNA: TGTGCCAGCAGTGACATAAGGGGCGGGGAGCTGTTTTTT
J gene: TRBJ1-6; D gene: .; clone size: .; V gene: TRBV6-6; CDR3 protein: CASSYGSIYNSPLHF; CDR3 DNA: TGTGCCAGCAGCTACGGTTCAATTTATAATTCACCCCTCCACTTT
J gene: TRBJ2-5; D gene: .; clone size: .; V gene: TRBV10-1; CDR3 protein: CASSESGQRETQYF; CDR3 DNA: TGCGCCAGCAGTGAGTCGGGGCAGCGGGAGACCCAGTACTTC
J gene: TRBJ1-1; D gene: .; clone size: .; V gene: TRBV29-1; CDR3 protein: CSVQETVNTEAFF; CDR3 DNA: TGCAGCGTCCAAGAGACAGTCAACACTGAAGCTTTCTTT
J gene: TRBJ2-1; D gene: .; clone size: few; V gene: TRBV5-4; CDR3 protein: CASSLGLAVNEQFF; CDR3 DNA: TGTGCCAGCAGCTTGGGGCTAGCAGTCAATGAGCAGTTCTTC
J gene: TRBJ2-3; D gene: .; clone size: .; V gene: TRBV3-1; CDR3 protein: CASSPSGGLNTDTQYF; CDR3 DNA: TGTGCCAGCAGTCCCTCCGGCGGATTGAACACAGATACGCAGTATTTT
J gene: TRBJ1-5; D gene: TRBD1; clone size: .; V gene: TRBV7-8; CDR3 protein: CASSSGTGSHSNQPQHF; CDR3 DNA: TGTGCCAGCAGCTCCGGGACAGGGTCGCATAGCAATCAGCCCCAGCATTTT
J gene: TRBJ1-6; D gene: .; clone size: .; V gene: TRBV18; CDR3 protein: CASSPSEDAPLHF; CDR3 DNA: TGTGCCAGCTCACCCAGTGAGGACGCACCCCTCCACTTT
J gene: TRBJ1-1; D gene: .; clone size: .; V gene: TRBV30; CDR3 protein: CAWDGLNTEAFF; CDR3 DNA: TGTGCCTGGGATGGGTTGAACACTGAAGCTTTCTTT
J gene: TRBJ2-7; D gene: .; clone size: .; V gene: TRBV28; CDR3 protein: CATQGNEQYF; CDR3 DNA: TGTGCCACTCAGGGGAACGAGCAGTACTTC
J gene: TRBJ1-2; D gene: .; clone size: .; V gene: TRBV7-6; CDR3 protein: CASSLGKGYGYTF; CDR3 DNA: TGTGCCAGCAGCTTAGGCAAGGGATATGGCTACACCTTC
J gene: TRBJ2-5; D gene: .; clone size: .; V gene: TRBV30; CDR3 protein: CAWSRLGGEETQYF; CDR3 DNA: TGTGCCTGGAGTCGACTAGGCGGGGAAGAGACCCAGTACTTC
J gene: TRBJ2-5; D gene: .; clone size: .; V gene: TRBV6-6; CDR3 protein: CASSYVQETQYF; CDR3 DNA: TGTGCCAGCAGTTACGTTCAAGAGACCCAGTACTTC
J gene: TRBJ1-2; D gene: .; clone size: .; V gene: TRBV12-3/TRBV12-4; CDR3 protein: CASSLVARRTSGYTF; CDR3 DNA: TGTGCCAGCAGTTTAGTCGCCAGAAGGACCTCTGGATACACCTTC
J gene: TRBJ1-5; D gene: .; clone size: .; V gene: TRBV15; CDR3 protein: CATSYQGLNQPQHF; CDR3 DNA: TGTGCCACCAGCTACCAGGGATTGAATCAGCCCCAGCATTTT
J gene: TRBJ2-7; D gene: .; clone size: .; V gene: TRBV12-3/TRBV12-4; CDR3 protein: CASSLSTGQPYEQYF; CDR3 DNA: TGTGCCAGCAGTCTATCTACCGGACAACCCTACGAGCAGTACTTC
J gene: TRBJ2-5; D gene: TRBD2; clone size: .; V gene: TRBV10-3; CDR3 protein: CAISNPLVGGRETQYF; CDR3 DNA: TGTGCCATCAGCAACCCCCTGGTGGGGGGGAGAGAGACCCAGTACTTC